Below are 22 T cell receptor beta chains sequenced from a single sample in a study of response to subunit inactivated influenza vaccine. TCRdb itself ran the RT-PCR reads through MiXCR, one entry per CDR3 protein. The table lists about 650,000 distinct CDR3 sequences, 15% to 17% of them singletons. The material was PBMCs from blood, obtained 11 to 12 days after vaccination. These TCRs come from a man between 45 and 60 years old who received an inactivated influenza vaccine.

This clonotype has more than one count but fewer than ten. This chain's CDR3 is CASSLGRAGVDYGYTF. The DNA for the CDR3 is TGTGCCAGCAGTTTAGGGAGGGCAGGGGTTGACTATGGCTACACCTTC. The chain combines TRBV12-3 or TRBV12-4 with TRBJ1-2, with D possibly matching TRBD1 (6 bases). This CDR3 has 16 residues. Trimming removed 1 base from V and 3 bases from J, with 15 bases in between.

The V and J genes are TRBV2 and TRBJ2-7; D gene ambiguous. The V end lost 7 bases, the J end lost 3 bases, and 10 bases lay between the germline ends. Germline values: CDR1 SNHLY, CDR2 FYNNEI. The CDR3 contains 12 residues. Here the CDR3 reads CASNFGLYEQYF. CDR3 nucleotides: TGTGCCAGCAATTTCGGCCTCTACGAGCAGTACTTC. Full variable domain (outside the CDR3, taken from reference TRBV2 and TRBJ2-7): EPEVTQTPSHQVTQMGQEVILRCVPISNHLYFYWYRQILGQKVEFLVSFYNNEISEKSEIFDDQFSVERPDGSNFTLKIRSTKLEDSAMYFCASNFGLYEQYFGPGTRLTVT.

The CDR3 spells CASSPDTPGELFF. CDR3 DNA: TGTGCCAGCAGCCCCGATACCCCCGGGGAGCTGTTTTTT. J is TRBJ2-2 and V is TRBV9; no reliable D call. CDR1 and CDR2 (germline): SGDLS, YYNGEE. The CDR3 is 13 amino acids. Trimming shortened V by 4 bases and J by 6 bases, and 10 bases separated the two germline ends.

The chain joins TRBV15 to TRBJ1-6; no reliable D call. CDR3 length: 15 amino acids. Germline assignment: CDR1 LNHNV and CDR2 YYDKDF (reference sequence). V dropped 1 base and J dropped 0 bases, with 4 bases sitting between them. CDR3 protein: CATSRASSYNSPLHF. CDR3 nucleotide sequence: TGTGCCACCAGCAGAGCAAGCTCCTATAATTCACCCCTCCACTTT.

This clonotype has only a few counts. V usage is TRBV6-5 and J usage is TRBJ2-3; D might be TRBD2 (5 bases). Germline V gene lookup returns CDR1 MNHEY and CDR2 SVGAGI. CDR3 size: 13 residues. V was shortened by 2 bases and J by 3 bases, with 6 bases between the two germline ends. Here the CDR3 reads CASSYPGTDTQYF. The CDR3 DNA reads as TGTGCCAGCAGTTACCCGGGGACAGATACGCAGTATTTT.

This chain joins TRBV3-1 and TRBJ2-1; TRBD2 matches at 12 bases. Per the germline V gene, CDR1 is LGHDT and CDR2 is YNNKEL (reference sequence). Trimming took 3 bases from V and 4 from J; bases not matched to a gene: 4. The CDR3 runs 16 residues. CDR3 sequence: CASSHTSGGRYNEQFF. CDR3 coding DNA: TGTGCCAGCAGCCATACTAGCGGGGGGCGGTACAATGAGCAGTTCTTC.

This clonotype was detected only a few times. The chain employs TRBV5-1 and TRBJ1-2, with D perhaps matching TRBD1 (6 bases). Germline V gene lookup returns CDR1 SGHRS and CDR2 YFSETQ. The CDR3 extends over 16 amino acids. V was shortened by 4 bases and J by 4 bases, with 20 bases between the two germline ends. The CDR3 DNA follows: TGCGCCAGCAGCAATCACCAGGGGAGCTTTGGCTATGGCTACACCTTC. Protein product: CASSNHQGSFGYGYTF.

This rearrangement joins TRBV2 to TRBJ2-6; D perhaps matches TRBD2 (6 bases). There are 16 residues in the CDR3. Germline V CDR1 and CDR2: SNHLY, FYNNEI. The V gene lost 3 bases and the J gene lost 1 base, with 10 bases spanning the gap. The CDR3 coding sequence is TGTGCCAGCAGTGATTCGGGGGATTCTGGGGCCAACGTCCTGACTTTC. It encodes CASSDSGDSGANVLTF.

This clonotype occurred a few times. The gene calls are TRBV4-3 and TRBJ1-1, with 7 bases fitting TRBD1. The CDR3 is 14 residues long. V trimming: 2 bases; J trimming: 3 bases; junction bases outside the gene matches: 3. Germline V gene sequence: CDR1 LGHNA, CDR2 YSLEER. CDR3 in amino acids: CASSQQTGYTEAFF. In DNA form, the CDR3 reads TGCGCCAGCAGCCAACAGACAGGGTACACTGAAGCTTTCTTT.

This chain joins TRBV20-1 and TRBJ1-2, with TRBD1 identical over 7 bases. V lost 4 bases, J lost 4 bases, and 12 bases stayed unmatched. The CDR3 is 15 amino acids. Germline CDR1 DFQATT, CDR2 SNEGSKA (reference sequence). Here the CDR3 reads CSATLEQGDLYGYTF. The CDR3, as DNA: TGCAGTGCTACCTTGGAGCAGGGGGACCTCTATGGCTACACCTTC.

This clonotype was counted between two and nine times. The CDR3 DNA sequence: TGTGCCAGCAGCTTAGGTATAGCGGGAGGCCGAGGGTCCCACAATGAGCAGTTCTTC. This encodes CASSLGIAGGRGSHNEQFF. This chain uses TRBV7-6 with TRBJ2-1; 10 nucleotides line up with TRBD2. Trimming at V came to 1 base and at J to 5 bases, leaving 14 bases not matched to a gene. The CDR3 sequence is 19 residues long. Looked up from germline, CDR1 is SGHVS and CDR2 is FNYEAQ.

This chain links TRBV7-9 with TRBJ2-3; TRBD1 aligns across 8 bases. Germline CDR1 reads SEHNR; CDR2 reads FQNEAQ (reference sequence). V dropped 3 bases and J dropped 4; count of bases not matched to a gene: 6. This CDR3 spans 15 amino acids. The CDR3 DNA reads as TGTGCCAGCAGCTTCGGCAGGGGGCTGTCAGATACGCAGTATTTT. Translated, it gives CASSFGRGLSDTQYF.

Ten or more counts support this clonotype. This sequence joins TRBV29-1 and TRBJ1-1; D is unclear. V lost 2 bases to trimming and J lost 0 bases, with 7 bases between them. Per germline, CDR1 SQVTM and CDR2 ANQGSEA. There are 13 residues in the CDR3. In DNA, the CDR3 is TGCAGCGTTGAACGTCAGTTGAACACTGAAGCTTTCTTT. It yields the protein CSVERQLNTEAFF.

This clonotype was found a few times. This rearrangement joins TRBV20-1 to TRBJ2-3; the match to TRBD2 covers 10 bases. V lost 5 bases to trimming and J lost 4 bases; unmatched junction nucleotides: 12. The CDR3 sequence is 16 residues long. In germline, CDR1 is DFQATT, CDR2 SNEGSKA (reference sequence). In DNA, the CDR3 is TGCAGTGCTTCTAGCGGGGGAGTGGGCAGCGCAGATACGCAGTATTTT. Its protein product is CSASSGGVGSADTQYF.

The gene calls are TRBV7-2 and TRBJ2-2, with a possible D match to TRBD1 (7 bases). The CDR3 loop spans 14 amino acids. From germline, CDR1 is SGHTA and CDR2 FQGNSA. V was pared by 6 bases and J by 6 bases, with 14 bases between. This CDR3 reads CASRPPRGAGELFF. The CDR3 DNA sequence: TGTGCCAGCAGGCCACCCAGGGGGGCCGGGGAGCTGTTTTTT. The variable domain in full, completed from reference TRBV7-2 and TRBJ2-2, reads GAGVSQSPSNKVTEKGKDVELRCDPISGHTALYWYRQSLGQGLEFLIYFQGNSAPDKSGLPSDRFSAERTGGSVSTLTIQRTQQEDSAVYLCASRPPRGAGELFFGEGSRLTVL.

The chain employs TRBV3-1 and TRBJ2-2, with 8 bases lining up with TRBD2. Germline V gene data show CDR1 as LGHDT and CDR2 as YNNKEL (reference sequence). This CDR3 region has 15 residues. Trimming cost V 4 bases and J 4 bases; bases outside gene matches: 5. The CDR3 reads CASSPQAGGTGELFF. The CDR3, as DNA: TGTGCCAGCAGCCCTCAGGCGGGAGGCACCGGGGAGCTGTTTTTT. Filled out from reference TRBV3-1 and TRBJ2-2, the complete variable domain reads DTAVSQTPKYLVTQMGNDKSIKCEQNLGHDTMYWYKQDSKKFLKIMFSYNNKELIINETVPNRFSPKSPDKAHLNLHINSLELGDSAVYFCASSPQAGGTGELFFGEGSRLTVL.

This clonotype has only a few counts. The chain recombines TRBV5-6 with TRBJ2-1; D not resolved. The germline CDR1 and CDR2 sequences are SGHDT and YYEEEE. V gave up 1 base and J gave up 2 bases, with 10 bases separating them. The CDR3 runs to 15 residues. In DNA, the CDR3 is TGTGCCAGCAGCTTGTGGCACCCCACCTACAATGAGCAGTTCTTC. Amino acids: CASSLWHPTYNEQFF.

This sequence joins TRBV20-1 and TRBJ2-1; D tentatively fits TRBD1 or TRBD2 (7 bases each). The CDR3 extends over 15 amino acids. Germline lookup yields CDR1 DFQATT and CDR2 SNEGSKA (reference sequence). Trimming took 0 bases from V and 4 from J, leaving 13 bases between them. CDR3 coding DNA: TGCAGTGCTAGAGATCGCAGGGGGGGGTACAATGAGCAGTTCTTC. This translates into CSARDRRGGYNEQFF.

This clonotype was detected only a few times. V and J are TRBV21-1 and TRBJ2-7; the table's D call TRBD2 went unverified against the DNA. TRBV21-1 is marked as a pseudogene. The CDR3 has 15 residues. The CDR3 sequence is CASSPLPLRPYEQYF. In DNA, the CDR3 is TGTGCCAGCAGCCCCCTCCCACTCCGTCCATACGAGCAGTACTTC.

This clonotype was counted only a few times. The genes are TRBV4-3 and TRBJ2-7; 11 bases line up with TRBD2. The germline gives CDR1 LGHNA, CDR2 YSLEER. V trimming: 1 base; J trimming: 1 base; junction bases outside the gene matches: 3. The CDR3 is 16 amino acids. The CDR3 DNA is TGCGCCAGCAGCCAAGGTCTAGCGGGAGGTTCCTACGAGCAGTACTTC. This translates into CASSQGLAGGSYEQYF.

This chain uses TRBV5-5 with TRBJ2-7; a possible D gene is TRBD1 (6 bases). CDR1 is SGHKS and CDR2 is YYEKEE in the germline V gene (reference sequence). V lost 0 bases to trimming and J lost 3 bases, with 13 bases between them. This CDR3 spans 15 amino acids. CDR3 nucleotides: TGTGCCAGCAGCTTGGATACAGGGAGATTCTACGAGCAGTACTTC. This gives the protein CASSLDTGRFYEQYF.

The chain uses TRBV7-2 and TRBJ2-4, with TRBD1 identical over 10 bases. The CDR3 has 17 amino acids. From germline, CDR1 is SGHTA and CDR2 FQGNSA. V shed 5 bases and J 1 base; nucleotides not matched to a gene: 8. DNA for the CDR3: TGTGCCAGCAGCCCACGACAGGGGGCCGTTGCCAAAAACATTCAGTACTTC. Its translation is CASSPRQGAVAKNIQYF.